The 30 T cell receptor beta chains below were found in one sample sequenced in a study of CXCR3-negative and CXCR3-positive naive CD8 T cells. UMI-labeled 5' RACE yielded the TRB cDNA libraries. TCRdb re-called the 5' RACE reads; one entry per CDR3 protein, DNA not given. Its clone listing holds some 130,000 distinct CDR3 sequences. The sequenced material came from naive CXCR3- CD8+ T cells from blood. Documented subset: CD45RO-CCR7+CD27+CD95- naive CD8+ T cells lacking CXCR3 (TNR3-). All receptors derive from a human donor in good health. Some clones in this sample may be carry-over from other donors' samples.

The chain links TRBV4-2 to TRBJ2-7; with no DNA, the TCRdb D assignment of TRBD1 cannot be verified. Germline V gives CDR1 LGHNA, CDR2 YNFKEQ. The CDR3 extends over 16 amino acids. This chain's CDR3 is CASSYGGDRGSYEQYF.

V and J are TRBV7-2 and TRBJ2-1; the TRBD1 assignment by TCRdb is unverifiable without DNA. The germline gives CDR1 SGHTA, CDR2 FQGNSA. This CDR3 contains 22 residues. CDR3 in amino acids: CASSFVPPRILPTGTDYNEQFF.

V and J are TRBV29-1 and TRBJ1-1. Germline lookup yields CDR1 SQVTM and CDR2 ANQGSEA. CDR3 size: 13 residues. CDR3 sequence reads: CSVKAGGLGEAFF.

CDR3 sequence reads: CAISESFMDTQYF. The chain joins TRBV10-3 to TRBJ2-3. CDR1 is ENHRY, CDR2 SYGVKD, per germline. The CDR3 runs 13 residues.

The J gene is TRBJ2-4, the V gene TRBV28; TCRdb selects TRBD1, and the lack of DNA leaves this call unchecked. The CDR3 contains 14 residues. Germline V gives CDR1 MDHEN, CDR2 SYDVKM. CDR3 loop: CASSWRQGKNIQYF.

The chain recombines TRBV7-6 with TRBJ1-6. CDR1 is SGHVS, CDR2 FNYEAQ, per germline. This CDR3 comprises 14 residues. CDR3 sequence reads: CASSLEALQAPLHF. Full variable domain (outside the CDR3, taken from reference TRBV7-6 and TRBJ1-6): GAGVSQSPRYKVTKRGQDVALRCDPISGHVSLYWYRQALGQGPEFLTYFNYEAQQDKSGLPNDRFSAERPEGSISTLTIQRTEQRDSAMYRCASSLEALQAPLHFGNGTRLTVT.

The V gene is TRBV7-9, the J gene TRBJ1-1. The germline gives CDR1 SEHNR, CDR2 FQNEAQ (reference sequence). The CDR3 is made up of 15 amino acids. The CDR3 region is CASSDSDFMNTEAFF.

The V and J genes are TRBV28 and TRBJ2-1. Germline V gene data show CDR1 as MDHEN and CDR2 as SYDVKM. This CDR3 comprises 12 residues. The chain's CDR3 is CASSLGINEQFF.

The chain uses TRBV18 and TRBJ2-3; TCRdb picks TRBD1, but there is no DNA to check that call. The CDR3 covers 17 residues. Germline-derived CDR1 and CDR2 are KGHSH and LQKENI. The CDR3 sequence is CASSPVPGTTSTDTQYF.

The CDR3 loop reads CASSLLGGNEQFF. The chain joins TRBV7-3 to TRBJ2-1; TCRdb picks TRBD2, but there is no DNA to check that call. CDR1 SGHTA and CDR2 FQGTGA come from the germline V gene. The CDR3 is 13 residues long.

The rearrangement uses TRBV29-1 and TRBJ2-1; without DNA, the TCRdb call of TRBD2 cannot be checked. Germline V lookup: CDR1 SQVTM, CDR2 ANQGSEA. The CDR3 consists of 11 residues. CDR3: CSAGLDNEQFF.

J is TRBJ1-2 and V is TRBV29-1; checking the TCRdb D call of TRBD1 is not possible without DNA. Germline V gene data show CDR1 as SQVTM and CDR2 as ANQGSEA. This CDR3 spans 13 amino acids. The CDR3 loop is CSAESPGGYGYTF.

J is TRBJ2-7 and V is TRBV11-2. Per the germline V gene, CDR1 is SGHAT and CDR2 is FQNNGV. CDR3 length: 14 residues. CDR3 loop: CASSSSASPYEQYF. The full variable domain, rest sourced from reference TRBV11-2 and TRBJ2-7, is EAGVAQSPRYKIIEKRQSVAFWCNPISGHATLYWYQQILGQGPKLLIQFQNNGVVDDSQLPKDRFSAERLKGVDSTLKIQPAKLEDSAVYLCASSSSASPYEQYFGPGTRLTVT.

CDR3 sequence reads: CASSDRDTGELFF. V is TRBV6-4 and J is TRBJ2-2. Germline CDR1 and CDR2: MRHNA and SNTAGT. The CDR3 runs to 13 residues.

The CDR3: CSAEDGEVGGYTF. The rearrangement links TRBV29-1 to TRBJ1-2. CDR3 length equals 13 residues. CDR1 SQVTM and CDR2 ANQGSEA come from the germline V gene. Complete variable domain (other parts from reference TRBV29-1 and TRBJ1-2): SAVISQKPSRDICQRGTSLTIQCQVDSQVTMMFWYRQQPGQSLTLIATANQGSEATYESGFVIDKFPISRPNLTFSTLTVSNMSPEDSSIYLCSAEDGEVGGYTFGSGTRLTVV.

The chain uses TRBV7-9 and TRBJ1-1. This CDR3 has 12 amino acids. Germline CDR1 and CDR2: SEHNR and FQNEAQ (reference sequence). CDR3 region: CASSLFNTEAFF. The full variable domain, in which reference TRBV7-9 and TRBJ1-1 provide the parts outside the CDR3, is DTGVSQNPRHKITKRGQNVTFRCDPISEHNRLYWYRQTLGQGPEFLTYFQNEAQLEKSRLLSDRFSAERPKGSFSTLEIQRTEQGDSAMYLCASSLFNTEAFFGQGTRLTVV.

The V call is TRBV5-5, the J call TRBJ2-1. The germline gives CDR1 SGHKS, CDR2 YYEKEE (reference sequence). The CDR3 is made up of 13 amino acids. CDR3 protein: CASSPDLTYEQFF.

The rearrangement uses TRBV12-3 or TRBV12-4 and TRBJ2-2. CDR3 length equals 13 residues. This chain's CDR3 is CASSLTPTGELFF.

The chain joins TRBV4-3 to TRBJ2-3; lacking DNA, the TRBD1 call made by TCRdb goes unchecked. The CDR3 sequence is 15 residues long. Germline V CDR1 and CDR2: LGHNA, YSLEER. The CDR3 protein is CASSRWGQGADTQYF.

V gene TRBV9 combines with J gene TRBJ2-7; the D call from TCRdb, TRBD1, cannot be confirmed without DNA. Germline loops: CDR1 SGDLS, CDR2 YYNGEE. The CDR3 has 14 residues. CDR3 sequence: CASSVGDSYYEQYF.

The rearrangement links TRBV7-9 to TRBJ2-1; TCRdb outputs TRBD1, but without DNA this stays unchecked. Germline assignment: CDR1 SEHNR and CDR2 FQNEAQ (reference sequence). CDR3 size: 15 residues. This CDR3 reads CASSPAGTVYNEQFF.

The chain uses TRBV29-1 and TRBJ1-1; TCRdb lists TRBD1, though no DNA is available to test this call. The CDR3 has 12 residues. In germline, CDR1 is SQVTM, CDR2 ANQGSEA. This CDR3 is CSVGDGATEAFF.

V gene TRBV11-2 combines with J gene TRBJ2-5; lacking DNA, the TRBD2 call made by TCRdb goes unchecked. Germline loops: CDR1 SGHAT, CDR2 FQNNGV. This CDR3 is 18 amino acids long. The CDR3: CASSLAPVRAGKGETQYF.

The chain combines TRBV7-2 with TRBJ1-1. Germline V CDR1 and CDR2: SGHTA, FQGNSA. The CDR3 consists of 13 residues. CDR3 residues: CASSPSLNTEAFF.

The chain is built from TRBV4-1 and TRBJ2-3; TCRdb designates TRBD2, a call that cannot be tested without DNA. The CDR3 has 17 amino acids. The germline V gene has CDR1 MGHRA and CDR2 YSYEKL. The CDR3 here is CASSQVPGLAGADTQYF.

J is TRBJ2-7 and V is TRBV7-2; the TCRdb call, TRBD2, lacks DNA for checking. This CDR3 has 14 amino acids. The germline V gene has CDR1 SGHTA and CDR2 FQGNSA. The CDR3 spells CASSLISRGYEQYF.

The rearrangement links TRBV7-3 to TRBJ2-5; the TCRdb D gene call, TRBD1, has no DNA to confirm it. The CDR3 is 16 residues long. Germline loops: CDR1 SGHTA, CDR2 FQGTGA. The CDR3 spells CASSLLAGHTEETQYF.

The V call is TRBV15, the J call TRBJ1-1. The germline V gene has CDR1 LNHNV and CDR2 YYDKDF (reference sequence). The CDR3 loop spans 13 amino acids. This CDR3 reads CATSRDLSSEAFF.

The CDR3 is CATSREGTVTDTQYF. The V gene is TRBV15, the J gene TRBJ2-3; TCRdb calls TRBD1, which cannot be checked without DNA. The germline V gene encodes CDR1 LNHNV and CDR2 YYDKDF (reference sequence). This CDR3 contains 15 residues.

The gene calls are TRBV7-9 and TRBJ2-3; TCRdb outputs TRBD1, but without DNA this stays unchecked. This CDR3 region has 11 residues. The germline CDR1 and CDR2 sequences are SEHNR and FQNEAQ (reference sequence). The CDR3 protein is CASTPGDTQYF.